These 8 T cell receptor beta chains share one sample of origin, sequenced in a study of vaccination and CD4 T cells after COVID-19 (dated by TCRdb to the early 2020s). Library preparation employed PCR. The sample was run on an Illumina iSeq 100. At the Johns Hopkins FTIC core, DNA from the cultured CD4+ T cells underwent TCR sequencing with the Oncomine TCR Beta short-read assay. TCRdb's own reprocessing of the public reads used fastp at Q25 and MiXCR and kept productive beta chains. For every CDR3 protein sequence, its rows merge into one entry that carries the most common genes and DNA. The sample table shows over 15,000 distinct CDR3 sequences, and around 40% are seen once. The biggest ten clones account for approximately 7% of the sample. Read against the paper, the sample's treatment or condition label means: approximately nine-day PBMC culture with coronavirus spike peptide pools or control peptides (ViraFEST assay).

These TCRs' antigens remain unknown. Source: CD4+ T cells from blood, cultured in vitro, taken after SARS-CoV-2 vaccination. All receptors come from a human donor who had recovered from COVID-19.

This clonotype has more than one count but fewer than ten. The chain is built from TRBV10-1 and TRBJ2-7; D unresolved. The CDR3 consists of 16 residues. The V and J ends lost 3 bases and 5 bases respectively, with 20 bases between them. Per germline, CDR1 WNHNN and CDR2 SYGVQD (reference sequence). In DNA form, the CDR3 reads TGCGCCAGCAGTGATCATTCCCGTGGCCGTGCCAACGAGCAGTACTTC. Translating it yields CASSDHSRGRANEQYF.

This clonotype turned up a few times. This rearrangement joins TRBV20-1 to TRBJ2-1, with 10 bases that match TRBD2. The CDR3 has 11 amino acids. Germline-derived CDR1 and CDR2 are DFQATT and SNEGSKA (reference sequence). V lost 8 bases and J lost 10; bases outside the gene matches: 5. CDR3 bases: TGCAGTCTTGATAGCGGGAGGGAGCAGTTCTTC. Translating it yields CSLDSGREQFF.

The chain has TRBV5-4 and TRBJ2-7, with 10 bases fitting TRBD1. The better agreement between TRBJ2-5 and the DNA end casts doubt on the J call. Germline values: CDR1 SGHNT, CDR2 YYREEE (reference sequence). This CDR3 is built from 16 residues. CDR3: CASRPPGQGNLETQYF. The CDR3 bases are TGTGCCAGCAGGCCACCGGGACAGGGGAATTTAGAGACCCAGTACTTC.

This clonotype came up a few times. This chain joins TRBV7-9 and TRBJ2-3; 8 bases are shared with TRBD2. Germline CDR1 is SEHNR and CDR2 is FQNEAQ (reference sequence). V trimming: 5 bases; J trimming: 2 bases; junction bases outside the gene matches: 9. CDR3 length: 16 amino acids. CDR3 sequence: CASSPPGLGDTDTQYF. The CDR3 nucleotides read TGTGCCAGCAGCCCCCCGGGACTAGGGGACACAGATACGCAGTATTTT.

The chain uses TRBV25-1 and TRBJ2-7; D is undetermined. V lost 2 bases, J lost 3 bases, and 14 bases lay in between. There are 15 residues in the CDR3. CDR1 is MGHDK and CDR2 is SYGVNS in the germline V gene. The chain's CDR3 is CASSERASRNYEQYF. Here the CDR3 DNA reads TGTGCCAGCAGTGAACGCGCAAGTCGGAACTACGAGCAGTACTTC.

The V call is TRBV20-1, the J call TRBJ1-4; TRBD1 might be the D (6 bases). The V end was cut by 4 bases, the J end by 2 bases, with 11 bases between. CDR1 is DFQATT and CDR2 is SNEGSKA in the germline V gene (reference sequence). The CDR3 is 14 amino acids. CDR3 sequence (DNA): TGCAGTGCTAATACAGGGTCGACTAATGAAAAACTGTTTTTT. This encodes CSANTGSTNEKLFF.

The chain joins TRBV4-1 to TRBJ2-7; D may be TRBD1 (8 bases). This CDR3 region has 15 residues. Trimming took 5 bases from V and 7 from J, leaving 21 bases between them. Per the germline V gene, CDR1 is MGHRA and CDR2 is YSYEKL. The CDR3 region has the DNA TGCGCCAGCAGCGCCCGGACAGGGATGGGGGGGGAGCAGTACTTC. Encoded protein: CASSARTGMGGEQYF.

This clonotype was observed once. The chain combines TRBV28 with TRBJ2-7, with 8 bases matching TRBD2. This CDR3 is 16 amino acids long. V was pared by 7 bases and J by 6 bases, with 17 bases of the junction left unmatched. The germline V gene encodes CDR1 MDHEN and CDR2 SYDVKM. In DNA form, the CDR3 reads TGTGCCAGCACCTCATATCCGGGACTAGATGCGCGCGAGCAGTACTTC. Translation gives CASTSYPGLDAREQYF.